Detailed here is one T cell receptor beta chain. Sequencing used immunoSEQ multiplex PCR; TCRdb keeps in-frame clones, though not all of them. This table has about 58,000 clones, approximately 95% appearing once. The data were obtained in a study of technical replicates of blood from several donors. Per the germline V gene, CDR1 is SGHNT and CDR2 is YYREEE (reference sequence). J lost 9 bases, V lost 3 bases, and 4 bases had no gene match. This CDR3 is built from 12 residues. This clonotype was sampled from a human donor in good health. Some clones in this sample may be carry-over from other donors' samples. This chain connects TRBV5-4 to TRBJ2-3; 7 nucleotides align to TRBD1. Sequenced input: PBMCs. This chain's CDR3 is CASSSDRDTQYF. DNA for the CDR3: TGTGCCAGCAGCTCAGACAGGGACACGCAGTATTTT. The entire variable domain, with the rest obtained from reference TRBV5-4 and TRBJ2-3, is as follows: ETGVTQSPTHLIKTRGQQVTLRCSSQSGHNTVSWYQQALGQGPQFIFQYYREEENGRGNFPPRFSGLQFPNYSSELNVNALELDDSALYLCASSSDRDTQYFGPGTRLTVL.